This T cell receptor (beta chain) was identified during a study of monozygotic twins with inflammatory bowel disease. On this clonotype itself: The antigen is undetermined.

Notes on the study in general: Clonotypes shared with others were fewer in IBD patients than in healthy twins, especially with disease activity. Patients got different immunosuppressive treatments, which may have made their repertoires more variable.

The CDR3 consists of 16 residues. The germline CDR1 and CDR2 sequences are MGHRA and YSYEKL. Samples each yielded cDNA through eight separate reactions. The UMIs carried a 6-nucleotide sample barcode, and they were added by template switching. From its re-call of the 5' RACE reads, TCRdb lists each CDR3 protein once, without DNA. The sample totals fewer than 150,000 distinct CDR3 sequences; its top ten clones hold under 2.5%. V gene TRBV4-1 combines with J gene TRBJ1-3; TCRdb proposes TRBD1, but this gene call is untestable without DNA. This sequence was found in a human donor with ulcerative colitis or Crohn's disease, or a healthy co-twin of an affected twin (not recorded which). The specimen was blood. The chain's CDR3 is CASSQEGTVSGNTIYF.